This entry concerns a single T cell receptor beta chain. Its specificity is unknown. The CDR3 runs 17 residues. Trimming removed 4 bases at V and 2 bases at J, with 19 bases between. The germline V gene has CDR1 MGHRA and CDR2 YSYEKL. Libraries were prepared by immunoSEQ multiplex PCR; TCRdb keeps only in-frame clonotypes and omits some of them. The sample yields some 5,000 clones, around 63% seen once. The sample is drawn from a study of high-grade serous ovarian cancer treatment subgroups. Overall study findings and caveats: These tumor repertoires lack spatial information from bulk sequencing. Tumors within one patient showed repertoire similarity of roughly 0.1 to 0.8.

Tumor samples were obtained before definitive surgery or chemotherapy. The chain employs TRBV4-1 and TRBJ2-3; a possible D gene is TRBD2 (6 bases). The specimen sequenced was tumor tissue. The origin of this receptor is a human donor with high-grade serous ovarian cancer. CDR3 in amino acids: CASSRLPGGGNTDTQYF. CDR3 nucleotides: TGCGCCAGCAGCCGGCTACCCGGCGGCGGGAACACAGATACGCAGTATTTT.